The source of this T cell receptor beta chain is a study of vaccination effects on CD4 cells after COVID-19. Concerning this clone itself: Its antigen is not identified.

Germline V gene sequence: CDR1 SEHNR, CDR2 FQNEAQ (reference sequence). V lost 3 bases and J 7 bases, leaving 10 bases between the germline ends. This CDR3 has 14 residues. CD4+ T cell isolation took place after 10 days of culture. This person caught SARS-CoV-2 sometime from March to December 2020, and PCR testing confirmed the infection. The assay was immunoSEQ multiplex PCR, and TCRdb's table has in-frame clones only and misses some. The sample has 40,000 to 55,000 clones, approximately 74% seen once. The V call is TRBV7-9, the J call TRBJ1-6; D gene ambiguous. The sequencing here drew on CD4+ T cells from PBMCs cultured without peptide, taken before COVID-19 vaccination. This receptor was identified in a human donor who had a prior SARS-CoV-2 infection. This CDR3 reads CASSLLGGNSPLHF. CDR3 bases: TGTGCCAGCAGCTTGTTGGGCGGAAATTCACCCCTCCACTTT.